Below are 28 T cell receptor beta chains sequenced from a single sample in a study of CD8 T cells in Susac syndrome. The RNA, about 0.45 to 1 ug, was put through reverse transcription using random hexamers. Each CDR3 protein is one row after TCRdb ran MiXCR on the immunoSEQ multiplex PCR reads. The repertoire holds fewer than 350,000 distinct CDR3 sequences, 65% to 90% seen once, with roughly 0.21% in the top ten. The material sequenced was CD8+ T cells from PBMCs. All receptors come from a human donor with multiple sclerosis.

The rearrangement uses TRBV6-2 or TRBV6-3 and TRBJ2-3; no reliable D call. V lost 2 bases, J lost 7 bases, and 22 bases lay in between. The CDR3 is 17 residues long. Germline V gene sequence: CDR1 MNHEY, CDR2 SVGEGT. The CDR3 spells CASSYGQAPMTHHTQYF. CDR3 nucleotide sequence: TGTGCCAGCAGTTACGGGCAAGCTCCTATGACGCATCATACGCAGTATTTT.

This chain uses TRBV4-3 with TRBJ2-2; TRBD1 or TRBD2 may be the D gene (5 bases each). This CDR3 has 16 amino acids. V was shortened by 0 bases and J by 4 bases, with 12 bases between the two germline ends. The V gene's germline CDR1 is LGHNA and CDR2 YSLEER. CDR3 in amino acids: CASSQDRTGLTGELFF. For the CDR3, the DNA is TGCGCCAGCAGCCAAGATCGCACAGGACTCACCGGGGAGCTGTTTTTT.

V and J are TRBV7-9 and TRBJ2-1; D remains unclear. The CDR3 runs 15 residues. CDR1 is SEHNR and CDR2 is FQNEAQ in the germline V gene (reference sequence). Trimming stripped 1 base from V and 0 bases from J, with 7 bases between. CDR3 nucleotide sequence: TGTGCCAGCAGCTTAGGGGCCCTCTCCTACAATGAGCAGTTCTTC. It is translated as CASSLGALSYNEQFF.

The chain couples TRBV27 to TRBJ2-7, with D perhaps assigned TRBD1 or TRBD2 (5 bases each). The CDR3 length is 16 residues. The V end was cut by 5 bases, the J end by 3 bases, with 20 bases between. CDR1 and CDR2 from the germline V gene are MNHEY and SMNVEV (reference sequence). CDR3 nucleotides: TGTGCCAGCAGTCGAGATACCCCGGGACCGGGCTACGAGCAGTACTTC. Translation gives CASSRDTPGPGYEQYF.

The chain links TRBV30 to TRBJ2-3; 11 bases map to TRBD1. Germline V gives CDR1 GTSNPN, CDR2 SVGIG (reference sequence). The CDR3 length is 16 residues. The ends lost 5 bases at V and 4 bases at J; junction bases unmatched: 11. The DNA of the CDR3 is TGTGCCTGGTTAGCCGGGACAGGGGGGTTAGCAGATACGCAGTATTTT. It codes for CAWLAGTGGLADTQYF. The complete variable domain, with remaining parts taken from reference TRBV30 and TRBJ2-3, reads SQTIHQWPATLVQPVGSPLSLECTVEGTSNPNLYWYRQAAGRGLQLLFYSVGIGQISSEVPQNLSASRPQDRQFILSSKKLLLSDSGFYLCAWLAGTGGLADTQYFGPGTRLTVL.

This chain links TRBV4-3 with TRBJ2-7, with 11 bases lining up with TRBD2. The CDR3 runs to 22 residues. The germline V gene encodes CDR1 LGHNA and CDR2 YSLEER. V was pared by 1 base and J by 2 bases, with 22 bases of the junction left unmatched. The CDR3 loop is CASSQVSLAGGLRLPDTYEQYF. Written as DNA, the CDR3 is TGCGCCAGCAGCCAAGTCTCGCTAGCGGGAGGTCTTCGCCTCCCCGATACCTACGAGCAGTACTTC.

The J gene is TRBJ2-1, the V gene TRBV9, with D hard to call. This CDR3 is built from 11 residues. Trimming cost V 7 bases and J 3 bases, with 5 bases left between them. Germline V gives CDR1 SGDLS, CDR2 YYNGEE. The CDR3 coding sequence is TGTGCCAGCGGGAACTACAATGAGCAGTTCTTC. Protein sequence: CASGNYNEQFF.

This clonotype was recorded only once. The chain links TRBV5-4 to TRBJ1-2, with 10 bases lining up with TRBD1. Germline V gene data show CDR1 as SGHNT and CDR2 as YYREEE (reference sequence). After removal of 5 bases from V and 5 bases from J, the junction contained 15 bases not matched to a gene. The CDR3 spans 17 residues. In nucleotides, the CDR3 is TGTGCCAGCAGAAGTCCCGGGACAGGGGCAAAGGGATATGGCTACACCTTC. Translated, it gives CASRSPGTGAKGYGYTF.

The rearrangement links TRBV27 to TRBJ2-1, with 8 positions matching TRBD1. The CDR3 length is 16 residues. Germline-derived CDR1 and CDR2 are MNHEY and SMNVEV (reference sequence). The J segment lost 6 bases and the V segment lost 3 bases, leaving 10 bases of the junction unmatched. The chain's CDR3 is CASSFIWTGLANEQFF. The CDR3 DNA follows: TGTGCCAGCAGTTTTATCTGGACAGGGCTTGCCAATGAGCAGTTCTTC.

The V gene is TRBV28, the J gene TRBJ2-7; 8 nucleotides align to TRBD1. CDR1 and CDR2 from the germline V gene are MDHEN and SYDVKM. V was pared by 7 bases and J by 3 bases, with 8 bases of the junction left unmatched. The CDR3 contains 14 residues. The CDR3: CASTPTGAGYEQYF. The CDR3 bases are TGTGCCAGCACTCCGACAGGGGCTGGCTACGAGCAGTACTTC.

CDR3 sequence: CASSLDRLGSYEQYF. DNA for the CDR3: TGTGCCAGCAGCTTAGATCGGCTCGGGAGCTACGAGCAGTACTTC. The chain uses TRBV11-2 and TRBJ2-7, with a possible D match to TRBD2 (6 bases). The CDR3 runs 15 residues. V was cut by 0 bases and J by 3 bases, with 12 bases left in between. The V gene's germline CDR1 is SGHAT and CDR2 FQNNGV. Filled out from reference TRBV11-2 and TRBJ2-7, the complete variable domain reads EAGVAQSPRYKIIEKRQSVAFWCNPISGHATLYWYQQILGQGPKLLIQFQNNGVVDDSQLPKDRFSAERLKGVDSTLKIQPAKLEDSAVYLCASSLDRLGSYEQYFGPGTRLTVT.

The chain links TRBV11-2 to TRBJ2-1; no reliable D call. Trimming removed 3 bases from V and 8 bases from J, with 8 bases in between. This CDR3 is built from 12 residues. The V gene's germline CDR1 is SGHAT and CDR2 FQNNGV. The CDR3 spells CASSFPADEQFF. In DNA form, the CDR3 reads TGTGCCAGCAGCTTTCCAGCCGATGAGCAGTTCTTC.

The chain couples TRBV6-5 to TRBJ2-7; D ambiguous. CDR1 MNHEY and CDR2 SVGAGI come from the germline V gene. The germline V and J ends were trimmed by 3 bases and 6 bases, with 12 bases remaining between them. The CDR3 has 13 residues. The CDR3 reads CASSYTLETEQYF. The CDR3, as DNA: TGTGCCAGCAGTTATACTTTAGAGACCGAGCAGTACTTC.

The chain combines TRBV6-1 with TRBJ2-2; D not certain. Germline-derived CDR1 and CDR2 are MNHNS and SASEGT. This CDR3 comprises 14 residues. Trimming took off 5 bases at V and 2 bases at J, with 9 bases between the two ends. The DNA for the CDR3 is TGTGCCAGCAGTCCCGATAGAAACACCGGGGAGCTGTTTTTT. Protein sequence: CASSPDRNTGELFF.

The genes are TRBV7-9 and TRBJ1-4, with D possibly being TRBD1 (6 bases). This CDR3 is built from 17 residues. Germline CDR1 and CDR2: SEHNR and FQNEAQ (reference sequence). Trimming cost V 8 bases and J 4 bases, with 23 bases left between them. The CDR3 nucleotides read TGTGCCAGCTGGGGACATACTGGGGAGAGGCTTAATGAAAAACTGTTTTTT. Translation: CASWGHTGERLNEKLFF. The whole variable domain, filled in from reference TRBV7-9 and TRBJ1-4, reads DTGVSQNPRHKITKRGQNVTFRCDPISEHNRLYWYRQTLGQGPEFLTYFQNEAQLEKSRLLSDRFSAERPKGSFSTLEIQRTEQGDSAMYLCASWGHTGERLNEKLFFGSGTQLSVL.

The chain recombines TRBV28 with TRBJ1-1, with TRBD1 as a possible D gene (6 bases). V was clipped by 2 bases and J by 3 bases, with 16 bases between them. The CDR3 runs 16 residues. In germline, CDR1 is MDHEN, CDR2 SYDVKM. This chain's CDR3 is CASSLLSGQRYTEAFF. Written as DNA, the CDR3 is TGTGCCAGCAGTTTACTATCGGGACAAAGATACACTGAAGCTTTCTTT.

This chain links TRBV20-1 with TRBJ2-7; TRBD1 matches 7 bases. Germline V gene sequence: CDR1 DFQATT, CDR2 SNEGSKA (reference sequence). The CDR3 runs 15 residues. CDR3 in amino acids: CRADNPGQSSYEQYF. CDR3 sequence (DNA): TGCAGAGCTGACAACCCGGGACAGAGCTCCTACGAGCAGTACTTC.

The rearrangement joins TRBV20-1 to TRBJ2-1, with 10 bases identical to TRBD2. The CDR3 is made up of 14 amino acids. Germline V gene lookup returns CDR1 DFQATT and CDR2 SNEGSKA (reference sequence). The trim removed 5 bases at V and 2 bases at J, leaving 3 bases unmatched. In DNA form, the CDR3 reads TGCAGTGCTGGTGGACTAGCGGCCTACAATGAGCAGTTCTTC. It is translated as CSAGGLAAYNEQFF.

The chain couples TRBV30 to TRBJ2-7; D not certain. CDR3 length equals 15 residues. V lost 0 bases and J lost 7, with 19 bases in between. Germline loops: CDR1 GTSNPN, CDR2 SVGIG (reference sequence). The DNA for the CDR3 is TGTGCCTGGAGTGTAGGGCCCGGGCTAAATCTGGAGCAGTACTTC. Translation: CAWSVGPGLNLEQYF.

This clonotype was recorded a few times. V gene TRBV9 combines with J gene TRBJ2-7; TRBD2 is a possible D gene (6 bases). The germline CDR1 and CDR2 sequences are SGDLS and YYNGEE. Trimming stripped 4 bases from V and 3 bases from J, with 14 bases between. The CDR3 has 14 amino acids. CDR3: CASSPDYSSYEQYF. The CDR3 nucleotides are TGTGCCAGCAGCCCGGACTACTCAAGCTACGAGCAGTACTTC.

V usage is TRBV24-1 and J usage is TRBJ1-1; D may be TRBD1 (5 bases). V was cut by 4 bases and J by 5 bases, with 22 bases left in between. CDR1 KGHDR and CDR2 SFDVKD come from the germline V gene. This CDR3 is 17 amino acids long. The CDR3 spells CATSEGGTGLFSTEAFF. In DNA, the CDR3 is TGTGCCACCAGTGAGGGCGGGACGGGACTTTTTTCGACTGAAGCTTTCTTT.

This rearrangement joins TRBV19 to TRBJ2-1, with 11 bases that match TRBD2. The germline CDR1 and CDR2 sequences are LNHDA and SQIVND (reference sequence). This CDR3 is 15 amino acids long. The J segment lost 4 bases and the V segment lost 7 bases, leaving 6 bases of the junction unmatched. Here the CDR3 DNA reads TGTGCCAGTAAAATAGCGGGAGGGACTTACAATGAGCAGTTCTTC. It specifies CASKIAGGTYNEQFF.

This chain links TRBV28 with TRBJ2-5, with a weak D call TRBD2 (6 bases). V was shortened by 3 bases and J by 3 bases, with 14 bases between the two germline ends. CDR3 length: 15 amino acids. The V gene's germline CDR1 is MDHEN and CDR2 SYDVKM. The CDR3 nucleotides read TGTGCCAGCAGTTTGGCGAGGAGGGCAAAAGAGACCCAGTACTTC. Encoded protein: CASSLARRAKETQYF.

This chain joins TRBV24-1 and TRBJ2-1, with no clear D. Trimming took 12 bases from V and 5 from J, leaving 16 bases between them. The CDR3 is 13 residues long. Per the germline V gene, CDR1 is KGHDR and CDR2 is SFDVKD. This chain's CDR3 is CASSRTDNNEQFF. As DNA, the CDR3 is TGTGCCTCGTCGAGGACGGATAACAATGAGCAGTTCTTC.

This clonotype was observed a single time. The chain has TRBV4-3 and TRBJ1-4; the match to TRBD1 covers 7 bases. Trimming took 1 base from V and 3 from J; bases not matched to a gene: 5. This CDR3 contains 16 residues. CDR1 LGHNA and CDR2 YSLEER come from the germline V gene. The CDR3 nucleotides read TGCGCCAGCAGCCAAGTGCTGGGGACAGCTAATGAAAAACTGTTTTTT. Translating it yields CASSQVLGTANEKLFF.

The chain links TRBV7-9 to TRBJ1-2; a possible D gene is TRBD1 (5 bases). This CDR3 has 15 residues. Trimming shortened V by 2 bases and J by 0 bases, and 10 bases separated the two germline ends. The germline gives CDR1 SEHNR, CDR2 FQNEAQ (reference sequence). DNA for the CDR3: TGTGCCAGCAGCTTATCGGGGACGGCTAACTATGGCTACACCTTC. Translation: CASSLSGTANYGYTF. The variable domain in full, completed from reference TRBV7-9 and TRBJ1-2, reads DTGVSQNPRHKITKRGQNVTFRCDPISEHNRLYWYRQTLGQGPEFLTYFQNEAQLEKSRLLSDRFSAERPKGSFSTLEIQRTEQGDSAMYLCASSLSGTANYGYTFGSGTRLTVV.

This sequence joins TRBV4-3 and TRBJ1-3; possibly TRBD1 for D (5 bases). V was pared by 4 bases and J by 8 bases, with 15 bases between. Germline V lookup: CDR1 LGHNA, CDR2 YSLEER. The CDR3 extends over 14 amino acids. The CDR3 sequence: CASSRDGGEDTIYF. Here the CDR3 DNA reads TGCGCCAGCAGCCGCGACGGAGGGGAGGACACCATATATTTT.

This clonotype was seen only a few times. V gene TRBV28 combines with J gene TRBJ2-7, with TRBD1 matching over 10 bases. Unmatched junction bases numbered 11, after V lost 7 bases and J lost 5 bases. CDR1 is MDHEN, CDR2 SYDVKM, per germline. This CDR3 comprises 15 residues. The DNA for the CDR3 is TGTGCCAGCATCACCGATTCCGACAGGGGGCACGAGCAGTACTTC. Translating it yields CASITDSDRGHEQYF. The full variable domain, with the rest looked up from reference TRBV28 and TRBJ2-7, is DVKVTQSSRYLVKRTGEKVFLECVQDMDHENMFWYRQDPGLGLRLIYFSYDVKMKEKGDIPEGYSVSREKKERFSLILESASTNQTSMYLCASITDSDRGHEQYFGPGTRLTVT.